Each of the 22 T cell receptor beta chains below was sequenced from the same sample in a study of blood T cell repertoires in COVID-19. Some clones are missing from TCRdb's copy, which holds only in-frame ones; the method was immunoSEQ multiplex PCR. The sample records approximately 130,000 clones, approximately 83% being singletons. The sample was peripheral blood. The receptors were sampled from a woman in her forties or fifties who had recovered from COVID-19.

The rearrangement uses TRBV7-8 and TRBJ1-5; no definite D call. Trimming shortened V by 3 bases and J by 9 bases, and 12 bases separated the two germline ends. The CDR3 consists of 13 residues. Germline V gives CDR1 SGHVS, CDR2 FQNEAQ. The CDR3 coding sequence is TGTGCCAGCAGCTTTGCGGGCCCCGCGCCCCAGCATTTT. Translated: CASSFAGPAPQHF.

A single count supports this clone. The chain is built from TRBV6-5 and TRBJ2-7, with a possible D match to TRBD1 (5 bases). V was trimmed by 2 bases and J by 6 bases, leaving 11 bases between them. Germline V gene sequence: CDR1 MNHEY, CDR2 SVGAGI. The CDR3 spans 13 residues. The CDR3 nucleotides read TGTGCCAGCAGTTACATAAGTACAGGCGAGCAGTACTTC. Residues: CASSYISTGEQYF.

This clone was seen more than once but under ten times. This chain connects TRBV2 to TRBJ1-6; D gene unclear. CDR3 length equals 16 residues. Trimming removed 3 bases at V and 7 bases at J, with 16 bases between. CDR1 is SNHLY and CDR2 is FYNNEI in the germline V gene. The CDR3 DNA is TGTGCCAGCAGTGATGAGGGCTCACTGGGAAATTCACCCCTCCACTTT. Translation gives CASSDEGSLGNSPLHF.

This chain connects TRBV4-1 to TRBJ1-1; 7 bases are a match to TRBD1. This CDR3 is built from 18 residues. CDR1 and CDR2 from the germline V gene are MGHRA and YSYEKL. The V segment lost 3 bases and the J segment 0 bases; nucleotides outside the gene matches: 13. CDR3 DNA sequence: TGCGCCAGCAGCCATCCGACAGGGCGTACCTCTATGAACACTGAAGCTTTCTTT. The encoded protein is CASSHPTGRTSMNTEAFF.

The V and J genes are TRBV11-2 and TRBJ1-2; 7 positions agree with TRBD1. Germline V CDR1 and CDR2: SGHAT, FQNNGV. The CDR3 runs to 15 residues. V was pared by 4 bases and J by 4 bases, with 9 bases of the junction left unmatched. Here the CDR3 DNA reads TGTGCCAGCAGCTCCCGGACAGGTACCCTCTATGGCTACACCTTC. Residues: CASSSRTGTLYGYTF.

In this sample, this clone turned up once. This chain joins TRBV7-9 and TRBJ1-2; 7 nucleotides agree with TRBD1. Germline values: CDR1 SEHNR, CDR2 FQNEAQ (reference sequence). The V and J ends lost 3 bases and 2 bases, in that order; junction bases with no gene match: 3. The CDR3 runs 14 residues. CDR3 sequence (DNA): TGTGCCAGCAGCTTGACAGGGCGAAACTATGGCTACACCTTC. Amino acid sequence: CASSLTGRNYGYTF.

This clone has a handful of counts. CDR3: CASSGQGNTEAFF. The CDR3 nucleotides read TGTGCCAGCAGCGGCCAGGGGAACACTGAAGCTTTCTTT. The rearrangement links TRBV9 to TRBJ1-1, with a weak D call TRBD1 (5 bases). V lost 3 bases, J lost 1 base, and 7 bases lay in between. Germline V gene sequence: CDR1 SGDLS, CDR2 YYNGEE. The CDR3 extends over 13 amino acids.

The chain's CDR3 is CATSRRGFLYEQYF. Written as DNA, the CDR3 is TGTGCCACCAGTCGGCGGGGCTTCCTCTACGAGCAGTACTTC. The chain is built from TRBV15 and TRBJ2-7; maybe TRBD2 (6 bases). Germline lookup yields CDR1 LNHNV and CDR2 YYDKDF (reference sequence). The CDR3 runs to 14 residues. V was pared by 6 bases and J by 3 bases, with 15 bases between.

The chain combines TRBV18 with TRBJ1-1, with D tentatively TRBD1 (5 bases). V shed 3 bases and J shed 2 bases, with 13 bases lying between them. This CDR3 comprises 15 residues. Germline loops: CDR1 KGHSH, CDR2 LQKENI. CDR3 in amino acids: CASSPQGGRNTEAFF. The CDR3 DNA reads TGTGCCAGCTCACCGCAGGGAGGGAGAAACACTGAAGCTTTCTTT. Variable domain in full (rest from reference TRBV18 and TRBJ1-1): NAGVMQNPRHLVRRRGQEARLRCSPMKGHSHVYWYRQLPEEGLKFMVYLQKENIIDESGMPKERFSAEFPKEGPSILRIQQVVRGDSAAYFCASSPQGGRNTEAFFGQGTRLTVV.

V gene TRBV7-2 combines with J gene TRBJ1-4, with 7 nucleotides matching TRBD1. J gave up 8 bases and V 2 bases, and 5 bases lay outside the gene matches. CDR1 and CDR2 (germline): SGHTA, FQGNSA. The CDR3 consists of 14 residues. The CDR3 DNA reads TGTGCCAGCAGCTTAAACAGGGGTGGAGAAAAACTGTTTTTT. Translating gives CASSLNRGGEKLFF.

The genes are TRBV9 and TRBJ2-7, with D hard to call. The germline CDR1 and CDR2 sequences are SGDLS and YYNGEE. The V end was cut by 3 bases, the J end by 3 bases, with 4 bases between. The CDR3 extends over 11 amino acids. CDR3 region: CASSAGYEQYF. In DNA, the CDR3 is TGTGCCAGCAGCGCCGGCTACGAGCAGTACTTC.

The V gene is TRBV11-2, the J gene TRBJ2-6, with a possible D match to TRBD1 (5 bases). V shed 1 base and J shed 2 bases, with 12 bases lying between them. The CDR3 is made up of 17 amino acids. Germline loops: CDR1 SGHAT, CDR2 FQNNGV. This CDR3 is CASSLVQGMTGANVLTF. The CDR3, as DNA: TGTGCCAGCAGCTTAGTCCAGGGTATGACTGGGGCCAACGTCCTGACTTTC.

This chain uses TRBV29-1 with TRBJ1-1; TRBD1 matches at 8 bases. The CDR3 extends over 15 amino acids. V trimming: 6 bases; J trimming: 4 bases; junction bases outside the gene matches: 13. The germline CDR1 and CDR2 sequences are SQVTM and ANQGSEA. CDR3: CSVAGTGVLSTEAFF. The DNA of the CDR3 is TGCAGCGTCGCTGGGACAGGAGTTTTAAGCACTGAAGCTTTCTTT.

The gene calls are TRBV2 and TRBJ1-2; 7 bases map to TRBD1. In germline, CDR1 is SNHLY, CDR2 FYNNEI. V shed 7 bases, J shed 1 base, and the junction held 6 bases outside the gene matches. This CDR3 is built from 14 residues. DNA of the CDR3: TGTGCCAGCAAGGGGGACAGTTTTAACTATGGCTACACCTTC. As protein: CASKGDSFNYGYTF.

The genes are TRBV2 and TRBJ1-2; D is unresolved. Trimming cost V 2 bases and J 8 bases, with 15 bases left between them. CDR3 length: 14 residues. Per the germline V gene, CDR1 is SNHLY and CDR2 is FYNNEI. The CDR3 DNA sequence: TGTGCCAGCAGTGAATTAGCTTCACTAGGGGGCTACACCTTC. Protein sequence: CASSELASLGGYTF. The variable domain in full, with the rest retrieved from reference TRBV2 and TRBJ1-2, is EPEVTQTPSHQVTQMGQEVILRCVPISNHLYFYWYRQILGQKVEFLVSFYNNEISEKSEIFDDQFSVERPDGSNFTLKIRSTKLEDSAMYFCASSELASLGGYTFGSGTRLTVV.

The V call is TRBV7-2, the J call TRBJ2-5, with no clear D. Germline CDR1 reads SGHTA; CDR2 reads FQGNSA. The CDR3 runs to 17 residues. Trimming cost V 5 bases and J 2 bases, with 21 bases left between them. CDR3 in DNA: TGTGCCAGCAGCCAAATTGATGTGTGGGCCCCACAAGAGACCCAGTACTTC. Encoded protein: CASSQIDVWAPQETQYF.

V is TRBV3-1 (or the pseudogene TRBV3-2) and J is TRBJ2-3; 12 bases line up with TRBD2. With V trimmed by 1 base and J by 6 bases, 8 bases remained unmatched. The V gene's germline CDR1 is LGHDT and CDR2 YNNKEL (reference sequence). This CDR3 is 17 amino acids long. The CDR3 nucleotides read TGTGCCAGCAGCCAAGGTCTAGCGGGGGGGTCATGGGATACGCAGTATTTT. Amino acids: CASSQGLAGGSWDTQYF.

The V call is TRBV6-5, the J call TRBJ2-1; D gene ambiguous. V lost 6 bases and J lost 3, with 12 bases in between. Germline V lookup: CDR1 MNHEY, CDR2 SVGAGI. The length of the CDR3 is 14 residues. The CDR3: CASRTTDNYNEQFF. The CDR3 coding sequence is TGTGCCAGCAGGACAACAGACAACTACAATGAGCAGTTCTTC.

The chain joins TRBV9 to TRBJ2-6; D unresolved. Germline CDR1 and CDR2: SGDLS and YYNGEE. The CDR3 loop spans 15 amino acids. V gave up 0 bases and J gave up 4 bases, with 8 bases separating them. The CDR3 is CASSVASFGANVLTF. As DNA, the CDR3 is TGTGCCAGCAGCGTAGCAAGCTTCGGGGCCAACGTCCTGACTTTC.

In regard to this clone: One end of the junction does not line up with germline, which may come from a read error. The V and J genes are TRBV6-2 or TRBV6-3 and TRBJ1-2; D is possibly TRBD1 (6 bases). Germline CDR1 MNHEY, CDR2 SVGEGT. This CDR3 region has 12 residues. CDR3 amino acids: CASSPDGGHGVF. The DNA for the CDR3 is TGTGCCAGCAGCCCAGATGGGGGCCACGGAGTCTTC.

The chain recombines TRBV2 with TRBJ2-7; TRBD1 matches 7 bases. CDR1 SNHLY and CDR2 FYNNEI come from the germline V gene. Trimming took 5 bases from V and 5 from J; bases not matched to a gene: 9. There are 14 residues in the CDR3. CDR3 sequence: CASSRLQGIDEQYF. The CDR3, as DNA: TGTGCCAGCAGTAGGCTACAGGGGATCGACGAGCAGTACTTC.

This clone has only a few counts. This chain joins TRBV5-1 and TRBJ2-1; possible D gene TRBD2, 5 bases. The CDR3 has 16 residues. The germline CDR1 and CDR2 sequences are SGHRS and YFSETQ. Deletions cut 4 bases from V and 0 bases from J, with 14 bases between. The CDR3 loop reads CASSPPLGSSYNEQFF. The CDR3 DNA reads TGCGCCAGCAGCCCCCCGTTGGGGAGCTCCTACAATGAGCAGTTCTTC.